What follows are 18 T cell receptor beta chains derived from one specimen sequenced in a study of graft-versus-host responses after intestinal transplantation. Profiling relied on immunoSEQ multiplex PCR, and the TCRdb table lists in-frame clones only, not all of them. The table includes just under 65,000 clones, 90% detected once. No antigen has been identified for these receptors. The sequences come from unstimulated CD8+ T cells sorted from spleen or lymph node cells, collected before transplant. The receptors come from a human donor who was the organ donor for an intestinal transplant.

The chain recombines TRBV28 with TRBJ1-2; 7 bases align to TRBD1. Per germline, CDR1 MDHEN and CDR2 SYDVKM. V dropped 4 bases and J dropped 5; count of bases not matched to a gene: 10. CDR3 size: 15 residues. CDR3 coding DNA: TGTGCCAGCAGTTCCCCGAGACAGGGACCTTATGGCTACACCTTC. Encoded protein: CASSSPRQGPYGYTF.

V gene TRBV18 combines with J gene TRBJ1-2; 7 nucleotides align to TRBD1. The CDR3 length is 14 residues. The trim removed 0 bases at V and 6 bases at J, leaving 4 bases unmatched. Germline V lookup: CDR1 KGHSH, CDR2 LQKENI. In DNA, the CDR3 is TGTGCCAGCTCACCACCGACAGGGTCCCATGGCTACACCTTC. Translation: CASSPPTGSHGYTF.

The J gene is TRBJ2-2, the V gene TRBV9; tentatively, D is TRBD2 (6 bases). The CDR3 is made up of 14 amino acids. V was shortened by 3 bases and J by 6 bases, with 12 bases between the two germline ends. The germline V gene has CDR1 SGDLS and CDR2 YYNGEE. The CDR3 nucleotides are TGTGCCAGCAGCGCACCTGGGGGGTCCGGGGAGCTGTTTTTT. Its protein product is CASSAPGGSGELFF.

The J gene is TRBJ1-2, the V gene TRBV7-3, with D uncertain. The germline V gene encodes CDR1 SGHTA and CDR2 FQGTGA. There are 15 residues in the CDR3. V gave up 6 bases and J gave up 14 bases, with 28 bases separating them. The CDR3 region is CASSRRRGGLYPRTF. CDR3 in DNA: TGTGCCAGCAGTAGACGCCGGGGTGGTCTTTACCCTCGGACCTTC.

This sequence joins TRBV19 and TRBJ2-7; a possible D gene is TRBD2 (5 bases). The germline V and J ends were trimmed by 5 bases and 3 bases, with 14 bases remaining between them. This CDR3 has 14 residues. From germline, CDR1 is LNHDA and CDR2 SQIVND (reference sequence). In DNA, the CDR3 is TGTGCCAGTAGTCCGGGGTCCCGTATCTACGAGCAGTACTTC. This gives the protein CASSPGSRIYEQYF.

The V and J genes are TRBV7-2 and TRBJ2-2, with D unclear. Trimming stripped 1 base from V and 5 bases from J, with 8 bases between. The germline CDR1 and CDR2 sequences are SGHTA and FQGNSA. This CDR3 is 14 amino acids long. CDR3 sequence (DNA): TGTGCCAGCAGCTTAGGGGCCATTACCGGGGAGCTGTTTTTT. As protein: CASSLGAITGELFF.

This chain joins TRBV4-3 and TRBJ1-1; D unclear. V was trimmed by 0 bases and J by 3 bases, leaving 26 bases between them. Per the germline V gene, CDR1 is LGHNA and CDR2 is YSLEER. The CDR3 is 20 amino acids. The chain's CDR3 is CASSQDSASAQWSADTEAFF. For the CDR3, the DNA is TGCGCCAGCAGCCAAGATTCCGCCTCCGCCCAGTGGTCGGCGGACACTGAAGCTTTCTTT.

The chain joins TRBV6-1 to TRBJ2-6, with D possibly matching TRBD2 (6 bases). Germline V CDR1 and CDR2: MNHNS, SASEGT. Trimming stripped 8 bases from V and 0 bases from J, with 14 bases between. The CDR3 runs 16 residues. The CDR3 reads CASCGRGGSGANVLTF. CDR3 coding DNA: TGTGCCAGCTGTGGGCGGGGTGGCTCTGGGGCCAACGTCCTGACTTTC.

This clone was seen only once. The V and J genes are TRBV7-8 and TRBJ2-3; no reliable D call. The CDR3 has 14 amino acids. Germline assignment: CDR1 SGHVS and CDR2 FQNEAQ. V dropped 0 bases and J dropped 4 bases, with 8 bases sitting between them. CDR3 loop: CASSLALGPDTQYF. CDR3 bases: TGTGCCAGCAGCTTAGCGCTAGGTCCAGATACGCAGTATTTT.

The gene calls are TRBV28 and TRBJ1-5, with D possibly TRBD1 on 6 matching bases. The CDR3 consists of 15 residues. In germline, CDR1 is MDHEN, CDR2 SYDVKM. V lost 5 bases and J lost 15, with 26 bases in between. The CDR3, as DNA: TGTGCCAGCAGTCGTCCCTCAGGGGACCTCCTGGCCAGGCATTTT. Translation gives CASSRPSGDLLARHF. The full variable domain, its missing parts supplied by reference TRBV28 and TRBJ1-5, is DVKVTQSSRYLVKRTGEKVFLECVQDMDHENMFWYRQDPGLGLRLIYFSYDVKMKEKGDIPEGYSVSREKKERFSLILESASTNQTSMYLCASSRPSGDLLARHFGDGTRLSIL.

This chain connects TRBV4-3 to TRBJ2-7; 7 bases map to TRBD1. Germline CDR1 is LGHNA and CDR2 is YSLEER. With V trimmed by 4 bases and J by 2 bases, 8 bases remained unmatched. The CDR3 sequence is 15 residues long. The CDR3 DNA follows: TGCGCCAGCAGCCCGGGGACAGCCAAGACCTACGAGCAGTACTTC. This encodes CASSPGTAKTYEQYF.

The chain combines TRBV6-1 with TRBJ2-3; no clear D. The ends were cut back, 6 bases at V and 5 bases at J, with 12 bases in the middle. The CDR3 is made up of 13 amino acids. Germline CDR1 is MNHNS and CDR2 is SASEGT. CDR3 sequence: CASRRPGGDTQYF. CDR3 nucleotide sequence: TGTGCCAGCAGGCGGCCCGGCGGAGATACGCAGTATTTT.

This clone has just a few counts. The chain has TRBV6-1 and TRBJ2-7, with D unclear. Germline V lookup: CDR1 MNHNS, CDR2 SASEGT. The V end was cut by 7 bases, the J end by 3 bases, with 4 bases between. The CDR3 loop spans 10 amino acids. CDR3 sequence (DNA): TGTGCCAGCATAGACTACGAGCAGTACTTC. This translates into CASIDYEQYF.

The chain uses TRBV27 and TRBJ2-7, with D hard to call. Deletions cut 3 bases from V and 0 bases from J, with 6 bases between. The CDR3 extends over 13 amino acids. Germline loops: CDR1 MNHEY, CDR2 SMNVEV (reference sequence). The CDR3 loop reads CASSLAPSYEQYF. The CDR3 DNA reads TGTGCCAGCAGTTTGGCACCCTCCTACGAGCAGTACTTC.

The chain carries TRBV7-9 and TRBJ2-3, with D possibly TRBD2 on 5 matching bases. In germline, CDR1 is SEHNR, CDR2 FQNEAQ (reference sequence). Trimming took off 3 bases at V and 2 bases at J, with 9 bases between the two ends. The CDR3 extends over 14 amino acids. In nucleotides, the CDR3 is TGTGCCAGCAGCTTCGGGGTACCCACAGATACGCAGTATTTT. It yields the protein CASSFGVPTDTQYF.

The chain has TRBV7-6 and TRBJ1-1; possibly TRBD1 for D (6 bases). Germline-derived CDR1 and CDR2 are SGHVS and FNYEAQ. Trimming left V 5 bases short and J 5 bases short, with 18 bases between. The CDR3 sequence is 15 residues long. The CDR3 nucleotides read TGTGCCAGCAGCCCCAGGCGGGGGGCTACGACTGAAGCTTTCTTT. Amino acid sequence: CASSPRRGATTEAFF.

The V gene is TRBV29-1, the J gene TRBJ1-4, with 10 bases fitting TRBD1. J was trimmed by 0 bases and V by 2 bases; bases with no gene match: 9. CDR1 and CDR2 (germline): SQVTM, ANQGSEA. The CDR3 is 18 residues long. The CDR3 sequence is CSVEIWGQGWATNEKLFF. In nucleotides, the CDR3 is TGCAGCGTTGAAATATGGGGACAGGGGTGGGCAACTAATGAAAAACTGTTTTTT. Full variable domain (rest looked up from reference TRBV29-1 and TRBJ1-4): SAVISQKPSRDICQRGTSLTIQCQVDSQVTMMFWYRQQPGQSLTLIATANQGSEATYESGFVIDKFPISRPNLTFSTLTVSNMSPEDSSIYLCSVEIWGQGWATNEKLFFGSGTQLSVL.

The J gene is TRBJ2-1, the V gene TRBV4-2; D remains unclear. Trimming removed 1 base from V and 10 bases from J, with 5 bases in between. The CDR3 contains 11 residues. Germline values: CDR1 LGHNA, CDR2 YNFKEQ. CDR3 nucleotide sequence: TGTGCCAGCAGCCAAGGCAGGGAGCAGTTCTTC. Protein sequence: CASSQGREQFF.